The 6 T cell receptor beta chains below all came from one sample that was sequenced in a study of T-cell memory formation after mild COVID-19. MiXCR was run by TCRdb on the 5' RACE reads, yielding one entry per CDR3 protein. Among 500,000 to 650,000 distinct CDR3 sequences listed, about a fifth were seen once. The specimen sequenced was PBMCs or a T cell subset sorted from them (not recorded which). The receptors here all came from an adult woman who had mild COVID-19 (a few samples of this study predate the infection). Cell type and time point are not known.

This clonotype was observed a handful of times. The chain links TRBV5-1 to TRBJ2-5; 15 nucleotides match TRBD2. The germline gives CDR1 SGHRS, CDR2 YFSETQ. V dropped 0 bases and J dropped 2; count of bases not matched to a gene: 2. This CDR3 comprises 17 residues. The CDR3 nucleotides are TGCGCCAGCAGCTTGGGGACTAGCGGGGGGGCACAAGAGACCCAGTACTTC. Its translation: CASSLGTSGGAQETQYF.

This clonotype was counted a few times. CDR3 residues: CASSKGRATNEKLFF. CDR3 sequence (DNA): TGTGCCAGCAGCAAAGGTCGTGCAACTAATGAAAAACTGTTTTTT. The rearrangement joins TRBV7-9 to TRBJ1-4; the D is unclear. This CDR3 comprises 15 residues. V dropped 5 bases and J dropped 0 bases, with 10 bases sitting between them. The V gene's germline CDR1 is SEHNR and CDR2 FQNEAQ (reference sequence).

The J gene is TRBJ1-1, the V gene TRBV4-1, with a possible D match to TRBD1 (5 bases). Germline CDR1 and CDR2: MGHRA and YSYEKL. The length of the CDR3 is 14 residues. V gave up 3 bases and J gave up 6 bases, with 14 bases separating them. The chain's CDR3 is CASSHQTAGSEAFF. Written as DNA, the CDR3 is TGCGCCAGCAGCCATCAAACAGCAGGGTCTGAAGCTTTCTTT.

Many counts were recorded for this clonotype. V is TRBV18 and J is TRBJ2-1, with D possibly being TRBD2 (6 bases). V was cut by 8 bases and J by 6 bases, with 11 bases left in between. Germline-derived CDR1 and CDR2 are KGHSH and LQKENI. The CDR3 loop spans 12 amino acids. This CDR3 reads CASSPGANEQFF. As DNA, the CDR3 is TGTGCCAGCAGCCCGGGAGCCAATGAGCAGTTCTTC. Filled out from reference TRBV18 and TRBJ2-1, the complete variable domain reads NAGVMQNPRHLVRRRGQEARLRCSPMKGHSHVYWYRQLPEEGLKFMVYLQKENIIDESGMPKERFSAEFPKEGPSILRIQQVVRGDSAAYFCASSPGANEQFFGPGTRLTVL.

The chain is built from TRBV20-1 and TRBJ2-3, with TRBD2 matching 12 bases. Germline V gene sequence: CDR1 DFQATT, CDR2 SNEGSKA (reference sequence). The V and J ends lost 4 bases and 4 bases, in that order; junction bases with no gene match: 21. This CDR3 spans 20 amino acids. CDR3 residues: CSATHLIGLAGGPRPDTQYF. CDR3 bases: TGCAGTGCTACACACCTGATCGGGCTAGCGGGGGGGCCGAGGCCAGATACGCAGTATTTT.

This rearrangement joins TRBV9 to TRBJ1-3; 12 bases agree with TRBD1. This CDR3 is built from 16 residues. The V gene's germline CDR1 is SGDLS and CDR2 YYNGEE. Unmatched junction bases numbered 3, after V lost 3 bases and J lost 2 bases. In DNA, the CDR3 is TGTGCCAGCAGCGGGGGACAGGGGGCCCCTGGAAACACCATATATTTT. Translation gives CASSGGQGAPGNTIYF.